The TCR beta chain under discussion was sequenced for a study of blood T cell repertoires in COVID-19. Sequencing used immunoSEQ multiplex PCR; TCRdb keeps in-frame clones, though not all of them. The repertoire consists of 85,000 to 100,000 clones, with 70% to 80% occurring once and the leading ten covering 20% to 25%. Specimen: peripheral blood. The sequence was obtained from a human donor in a cohort sampled during active COVID-19.

CDR3 bases: TGTGCCAGCAGCTTCGCGGAGACAGGGGTAACGGCCGAGCAGTACTTC. Protein: CASSFAETGVTAEQYF. The chain couples TRBV2 to TRBJ2-7; TRBD1 agrees at 8 bases. This CDR3 region has 16 residues. Germline CDR1 is SNHLY and CDR2 is FYNNEI. V gave up 6 bases and J gave up 6 bases; unmatched junction bases: 16.